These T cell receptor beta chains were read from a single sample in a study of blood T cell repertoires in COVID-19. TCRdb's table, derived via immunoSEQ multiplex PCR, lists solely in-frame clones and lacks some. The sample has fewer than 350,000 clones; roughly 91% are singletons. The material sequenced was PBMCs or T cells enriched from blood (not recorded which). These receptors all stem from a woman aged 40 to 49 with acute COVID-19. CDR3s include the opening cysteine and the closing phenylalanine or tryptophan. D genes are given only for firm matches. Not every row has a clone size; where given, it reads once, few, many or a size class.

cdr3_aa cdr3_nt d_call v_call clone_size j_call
CASSWTGTSGSDEQFF TGTGCCAGCAGCTGGACCGGGACTAGCGGATCGGATGAGCAGTTCTTC TRBD2 TRBV7-2 . TRBJ2-1
CASSLILSHEQYF TGTGCCAGCAGCTTAATCCTATCCCACGAGCAGTACTTC . TRBV11-2 . TRBJ2-7
CASSPLPGGANTEAFF TGTGCCAGCAGCCCACTCCCGGGGGGGGCGAACACTGAAGCTTTCTTT . TRBV9 . TRBJ1-1
CASGIQGNGYTF TGTGCCAGCGGCATACAGGGAAATGGCTACACCTTC . TRBV2 once TRBJ1-2
CASSQGTSGRDTGELFF TGTGCCAGCAGCCAAGGGACTAGCGGGAGGGACACCGGGGAGCTGTTTTTT TRBD2 TRBV5-4 . TRBJ2-2
CASSVEGLAGGHEQFF TGTGCCAGCAGCGTAGAAGGGCTAGCGGGAGGGCATGAGCAGTTCTTC TRBD2 TRBV9 . TRBJ2-1
CASSTERDREPYGYTF TGTGCCAGCAGCACTGAACGGGACAGGGAGCCCTATGGCTACACCTTC . TRBV21-1 . TRBJ1-2
CASRLPPRAQHF TGTGCCAGCAGGCTCCCCCCCAGGGCCCAGCATTTT . TRBV28 . TRBJ1-5
CAWNGRGDVGYTF TGTGCCTGGAACGGCAGGGGAGACGTTGGCTACACCTTC . TRBV30 . TRBJ1-2
CASSQEGGNTEAFF TGTGCCAGCAGCCAAGAGGGGGGGAACACTGAAGCTTTCTTT . TRBV3-1/TRBV3-2 . TRBJ1-1
CASSYGPGGYQETQYF TGTGCCAGCAGTTACGGCCCGGGAGGGTACCAAGAGACCCAGTACTTC TRBD2 TRBV6-2/TRBV6-3 . TRBJ2-5
CASSPVVGRTQTYEQYF TGTGCCAGCAGCCCGGTGGTTGGGCGCACCCAGACCTACGAGCAGTACTTC . TRBV7-8 once TRBJ2-7
CATSRDSGYEQYF TGTGCCACCAGCAGAGATTCAGGGTACGAGCAGTACTTC . TRBV15 . TRBJ2-7
CAGGAGYSNQPQHF TGTGCGGGAGGAGCGGGGTATAGCAATCAGCCCCAGCATTTT . TRBV28 . TRBJ1-5
CASSVVALAGVYNEQFF TGTGCCAGCAGCGTAGTAGCCCTAGCGGGGGTATACAATGAGCAGTTCTTC TRBD2 TRBV9 . TRBJ2-1
CASTVVGASNNEQFF TGTGCCAGTACTGTTGTAGGGGCGAGCAACAATGAGCAGTTCTTC . TRBV19 . TRBJ2-1
CSATEGQGYNYGYTF TGCAGTGCTACTGAGGGACAGGGCTATAACTATGGCTACACCTTC TRBD1 TRBV20-1 . TRBJ1-2
CASSFSGGHTIYF TGTGCCAGCAGTTTTTCCGGGGGACACACCATATATTTT . TRBV27 . TRBJ1-3
CASRLDTPGRSSYEQYF TGTGCCAGCAGGCTGGACACTCCCGGAAGGAGCTCCTACGAGCAGTACTTC . TRBV2 . TRBJ2-7
CASSVSGGASSTDTQYF TGTGCCAGCAGCGTCAGCGGGGGGGCCTCTAGCACAGATACGCAGTATTTT TRBD2 TRBV9 . TRBJ2-3
CASSLARGNEQFF TGTGCCAGCAGCCTCGCCAGGGGGAATGAGCAGTTCTTC TRBD1 TRBV7-3 . TRBJ2-1
CASEERGDPRNEQFF TGTGCCAGCGAGGAGCGGGGGGACCCCCGCAATGAGCAGTTCTTC TRBD2 TRBV7-9 . TRBJ2-1
CASSPDRGRYGYTF TGTGCCAGCAGCCCTGACAGGGGTCGGTATGGCTACACCTTC TRBD1 TRBV11-2 . TRBJ1-2
CASSRQGQHSYEQYF TGTGCCAGCAGCCGACAGGGACAGCACTCCTACGAGCAGTACTTC TRBD1 TRBV5-5 . TRBJ2-7
CASSSYNGYTF TGTGCCAGCAGCTCATACAATGGCTACACCTTC . TRBV7-2 . TRBJ1-2
CASSPMDGGGKLFF TGTGCCAGCTCACCAATGGATGGTGGAGGGAAACTGTTTTTT . TRBV18 . TRBJ1-4
CAWSGGGLSNEQFF TGTGCCTGGAGTGGGGGGGGGCTCAGCAATGAGCAGTTCTTC . TRBV30 . TRBJ2-1
CASSKLRGTQYF TGTGCCAGCAGCAAACTTCGGGGTACGCAGTATTTT . TRBV27 . TRBJ2-3
CASSLEQLNTEAFF TGTGCCAGCAGCTTAGAACAGCTGAACACTGAAGCTTTCTTT . TRBV7-2 . TRBJ1-1
CSVVGQGAGEAFF TGCAGCGTTGTGGGGCAGGGGGCGGGTGAAGCTTTCTTT TRBD1 TRBV29-1 . TRBJ1-1
CASSYPKNSGANVLTF TGTGCCAGCAGTTACCCTAAGAACTCTGGGGCCAACGTCCTGACTTTC . TRBV3-1/TRBV3-2 . TRBJ2-6
CASSLDGGTKNIQYF TGCGCCAGCAGCTTAGACGGGGGAACCAAAAACATTCAGTACTTC . TRBV5-1 . TRBJ2-4
CTSSQELGRVANTEAFF TGCACCAGCAGCCAAGAATTGGGCCGAGTGGCCAACACTGAAGCTTTCTTT . TRBV1 . TRBJ1-1
CASSHGSGDEQYF TGTGCCAGCAGCCACGGGAGTGGGGACGAGCAGTACTTC . TRBV4-2 . TRBJ2-7
CASSLWRQGGRETQYF TGTGCCAGCAGTTTATGGAGACAGGGGGGGAGGGAGACCCAGTACTTC TRBD1 TRBV28 . TRBJ2-5
CASSPQGGGELFF TGTGCCAGCAGCCCTCAGGGCGGAGGGGAGCTGTTTTTT . TRBV12-3/TRBV12-4 . TRBJ2-2
CASRPPGFNTEAFF TGTGCCAGCAGACCCCCGGGGTTTAACACTGAAGCTTTCTTT . TRBV2 . TRBJ1-1
CASSLKNRGVPGELFF TGTGCCAGCAGCTTAAAAAACAGGGGGGTTCCCGGGGAGCTGTTTTTT TRBD1 TRBV5-8 . TRBJ2-2
CASSLGPPPADEQYF TGTGCCAGCAGCTTAGGTCCGCCCCCGGCGGACGAGCAGTACTTC . TRBV7-8 . TRBJ2-7
CATSSGGRNYGYTF TGTGCCACCAGCTCAGGGGGGAGGAACTATGGCTACACCTTC TRBD1 TRBV24-1 . TRBJ1-2
CASSYDREQPYNEQFF TGTGCCAGCAGCTACGACAGGGAGCAGCCCTACAATGAGCAGTTCTTC TRBD1 TRBV11-2 . TRBJ2-1
CASSLSLNQPQHF TGTGCCAGTTCGTTAAGCCTCAATCAGCCCCAGCATTTT . TRBV19 . TRBJ1-5
CASSIGTSIDEQFF TGTGCCAGTAGTATCGGGACTAGTATCGATGAGCAGTTCTTC TRBD2 TRBV19 . TRBJ2-1
CAWSTGHTNTEAFF TGTGCCTGGAGTACGGGACACACGAACACTGAAGCTTTCTTT . TRBV30 . TRBJ1-1
CASSGTWIGTEAFF TGTGCCAGCAGCGGGACTTGGATCGGGACTGAAGCTTTCTTT . TRBV7-2 . TRBJ1-1
CASGQGQMNTEAFF TGTGCCAGCGGCCAGGGACAGATGAACACTGAAGCTTTCTTT TRBD1 TRBV11-3 . TRBJ1-1
CASSYGQGNYGYTF TGTGCCAGCAGCTATGGACAGGGGAACTATGGCTACACCTTC TRBD1 TRBV5-6 few TRBJ1-2
CATSDSRTGGIAFF TGTGCCACCAGTGATTCCCGGACAGGGGGCATAGCTTTCTTT TRBD1 TRBV24-1 . TRBJ1-1
CASRSRGTEAFF TGTGCCAGCAGAAGCCGGGGCACTGAAGCTTTCTTT . TRBV6-6 . TRBJ1-1
CASSQGAGVKNQPQHF TGCGCCAGCAGCCAAGGTGCAGGGGTTAAAAATCAGCCCCAGCATTTT . TRBV4-1 . TRBJ1-5
CASSPSNNEQFF TGTGCCAGCAGCCCTAGTAACAATGAGCAGTTCTTC . TRBV12-3/TRBV12-4 . TRBJ2-1
CASSGQGMAQHF TGTGCCAGCAGTGGACAGGGCATGGCCCAGCATTTT TRBD1 TRBV28 . TRBJ1-5
CASSPIQGARDTQYF TGTGCCAGCAGCCCAATACAGGGGGCGAGAGATACGCAGTATTTT TRBD1 TRBV11-2 . TRBJ2-3
CASSRLGGTGELFF TGTGCCAGCAGTAGACTGGGGGGGACCGGGGAGCTGTTTTTT TRBD2 TRBV27 . TRBJ2-2
CASSQGPGTASYEQYF TGCGCCAGCAGCCAAGGGCCCGGGACAGCTTCCTACGAGCAGTACTTC TRBD1 TRBV4-1 . TRBJ2-7